This TCR beta chain emerged from a study of blood T cell repertoires in COVID-19. Germline loops: CDR1 SGHDT, CDR2 YYEEEE. The V segment lost 3 bases and the J segment 1 base; nucleotides outside the gene matches: 10. CDR3 length: 17 residues. Method: immunoSEQ multiplex PCR; TCRdb's copy keeps in-frame clones and lacks some. The table records 110,000 or so clones, over 65% of them present only once. This clonotype was sampled from a woman aged 40 to 50 with acute or convalescent COVID-19. This chain links TRBV5-6 with TRBJ1-2, with 9 bases lining up with TRBD1. The sequenced sample was peripheral blood. CDR3 sequence: CASSSQHRGRGNYGYTF. The CDR3 bases are TGTGCCAGCAGCTCACAACACAGGGGGCGAGGTAACTATGGCTACACCTTC.